The 27 T cell receptor beta chains listed next were all sequenced from one sample in a study of beta chain features in type 1 diabetes. Study conclusions and caveats: People with Type 1 diabetes carried modestly yet significantly shorter TCRB CDR3s in all four CD4+ subsets.

The antigens these receptors bind are not known. The isolated RNA, all of it, was reverse transcribed, so expressed TCRB transcripts were what got sequenced. Here immunoSEQ multiplex PCR was the method, and the copy in TCRdb shows in-frame clones only, minus some. The sample gives 300,000 to 350,000 clones, roughly 13% of which show up once; 0.015% is in the top ten. The sequencing sample was made of naive CD4+ T cells from blood. The receptor set was obtained from a woman aged 18-35 years with type 1 diabetes.

The sample holds a few counts of this clone. CDR3 amino acids: CSGDRGRAEAFF. In DNA form, the CDR3 reads TGCAGCGGTGACAGGGGGCGAGCTGAAGCTTTCTTT. The genes are TRBV29-1 and TRBJ1-1; 10 bases align to TRBD1. This CDR3 has 12 amino acids. V was clipped by 7 bases and J by 6 bases; unmatched bases: 5. Germline loops: CDR1 SQVTM, CDR2 ANQGSEA.

This clone was counted between two and nine times. This CDR3 is also generated by other DNA sequences in the sample. This chain uses TRBV9 with TRBJ1-2, with D tentatively TRBD1 (5 bases). With 3 bases removed from V and 6 bases from J, the gap between germline ends came to 12 bases. In germline, CDR1 is SGDLS, CDR2 YYNGEE. The CDR3 length is 13 residues. This CDR3 is CASSGQIGDGYTF. The CDR3 nucleotides read TGTGCCAGCAGCGGACAGATAGGGGATGGCTACACCTTC.

The V gene is TRBV7-2, the J gene TRBJ1-1; tentative D call: TRBD1 (6 bases). This CDR3 spans 14 amino acids. CDR1 and CDR2 from the germline V gene are SGHTA and FQGNSA. The ends were cut back, 5 bases at V and 1 base at J, with 11 bases in the middle. CDR3 loop: CASSPGQSNTEAFF. The CDR3 bases are TGTGCCAGCAGCCCTGGACAGTCGAACACTGAAGCTTTCTTT.

In its sample, this clone was seen a few times. CDR3 amino acids: CASSRLAGGYYEQYF. As DNA, the CDR3 is TGTGCCAGCAGCAGACTAGCGGGAGGGTACTACGAGCAGTACTTC. The chain employs TRBV7-6 and TRBJ2-7, with 14 bases matching TRBD2. CDR3 length equals 15 residues. J was trimmed by 3 bases and V by 5 bases; bases with no gene match: 3. Germline CDR1 is SGHVS and CDR2 is FNYEAQ.

Here the CDR3 DNA reads TGTGCCAGCAGTCGGGACAAGATTATTAACGAGCAGTACTTC. Protein sequence: CASSRDKIINEQYF. V is TRBV6-1 and J is TRBJ2-7, with D possibly matching TRBD1 (6 bases). The CDR3 runs 14 residues. Trimming took 5 bases from V and 5 from J, leaving 16 bases between them. The germline V gene has CDR1 MNHNS and CDR2 SASEGT.

The J gene is TRBJ2-3, the V gene TRBV4-2; 7 nucleotides line up with TRBD2. The V gene end was trimmed by 1 base and the J gene end by 2 bases; junction bases not matched to a gene: 3. The CDR3 runs 15 residues. From germline, CDR1 is LGHNA and CDR2 YNFKEQ. The CDR3 coding sequence is TGTGCCAGCAGCCAAGTGACTAGCTACACAGATACGCAGTATTTT. Amino acid sequence: CASSQVTSYTDTQYF.

A note on this clone: This specimen includes other DNA sequences encoding the same CDR3. The chain couples TRBV7-9 to TRBJ1-1; D is undetermined. Germline V lookup: CDR1 SEHNR, CDR2 FQNEAQ (reference sequence). V lost 5 bases and J 0 bases, leaving 10 bases between the germline ends. The length of the CDR3 is 14 residues. In nucleotides, the CDR3 is TGTGCCAGCAGCGGGTACAGTATGAACACTGAAGCTTTCTTT. As protein: CASSGYSMNTEAFF.

V gene TRBV6-5 combines with J gene TRBJ2-2, with 7 bases identical to TRBD2. The CDR3 totals 14 residues. CDR1 and CDR2 (germline): MNHEY, SVGAGI. V shed 5 bases and J 6 bases; nucleotides not matched to a gene: 6. The CDR3: CASSHPTSPGELFF. The CDR3 region has the DNA TGTGCCAGCAGTCACCCGACTAGCCCCGGGGAGCTGTTTTTT.

This clone has more than one count but fewer than ten. The rearrangement links TRBV30 to TRBJ2-3; 9 nucleotides line up with TRBD2. The length of the CDR3 is 14 residues. The V gene end was trimmed by 2 bases and the J gene end by 10 bases; junction bases not matched to a gene: 10. Germline values: CDR1 GTSNPN, CDR2 SVGIG (reference sequence). This CDR3 reads CAWSTWGGRAAQYF. The CDR3, as DNA: TGTGCCTGGAGTACGTGGGGCGGGAGGGCCGCGCAGTATTTT.

The chain joins TRBV11-3 to TRBJ2-7, with D unclear. Trimming pared 3 bases from V and 9 bases from J, leaving 0 bases between. The CDR3 is made up of 8 amino acids. Germline V gene lookup returns CDR1 SGHNT and CDR2 YENEEA. The CDR3 bases are TGTGCCAGCAGCTTGCAGTACGTC. Translated: CASSLQYV.

This clone was seen only a few times. V usage is TRBV19 and J usage is TRBJ2-1; possible D gene TRBD2, 5 bases. The CDR3 length is 11 residues. Germline lookup yields CDR1 LNHDA and CDR2 SQIVND (reference sequence). V lost 3 bases to trimming and J lost 10 bases, with 7 bases between them. CDR3 DNA: TGTGCCAGTAGTATGAGGGAAGAGCAGTTCTTC. Encoded protein: CASSMREEQFF.

The rearrangement joins TRBV23-1 to TRBJ1-2, with D maybe TRBD1 (5 bases). TRBV23-1 has ORF status, its function being uncertain. The germline V and J ends were trimmed by 7 bases and 3 bases, with 12 bases remaining between them. The CDR3 sequence is 13 residues long. Here the CDR3 DNA reads TGCGCCAGCATGCAGGGATTTGACTATGGCTACACCTTC. Protein sequence: CASMQGFDYGYTF.

This clone was detected a few times. The chain employs TRBV5-1 and TRBJ2-1; 7 bases line up with TRBD2. Germline CDR1 is SGHRS and CDR2 is YFSETQ. The ends lost 3 bases at V and 2 bases at J; junction bases unmatched: 5. This CDR3 comprises 15 residues. The CDR3 spells CASSWGGGPYNEQFF. CDR3 DNA sequence: TGCGCCAGCAGCTGGGGGGGAGGGCCCTACAATGAGCAGTTCTTC.

This chain links TRBV7-3 with TRBJ2-1; 11 bases are a match to TRBD2. The J segment lost 10 bases and the V segment lost 5 bases, leaving 7 bases of the junction unmatched. Germline CDR1 is SGHTA and CDR2 is FQGTGA. The CDR3 spans 14 residues. CDR3 amino acids: CASSVGLAGGEQFF. Here the CDR3 DNA reads TGTGCCAGCAGCGTGGGCCTAGCGGGAGGAGAGCAGTTCTTC.

In this sample, this clone turned up a few times. The sample holds other DNA sequences that translate to the same CDR3. The chain uses TRBV20-1 and TRBJ2-3; no definite D call. V lost 6 bases and J 5 bases, leaving 9 bases between the germline ends. Germline V gene lookup returns CDR1 DFQATT and CDR2 SNEGSKA (reference sequence). The CDR3 runs to 11 residues. The CDR3 DNA reads TGCAGTGCAACCCCCGGAGATACGCAGTATTTT. Its protein is CSATPGDTQYF.

The chain is built from TRBV29-1 and TRBJ2-1; D possibly corresponds to TRBD2 (6 bases). The V and J ends lost 6 bases and 0 bases respectively, with 12 bases between them. The CDR3 is made up of 14 amino acids. CDR1 is SQVTM, CDR2 ANQGSEA, per germline. CDR3 nucleotides: TGCAGCGTGGTTAGCGGTTTCTCCTACAATGAGCAGTTCTTC. Protein sequence: CSVVSGFSYNEQFF.

The chain is built from TRBV29-1 and TRBJ2-3; the D is unclear. Trimming stripped 7 bases from V and 1 base from J, with 12 bases between. CDR3 length: 13 residues. Germline values: CDR1 SQVTM, CDR2 ANQGSEA. CDR3 in DNA: TGCAGCGGTCGCCAACCGGGCACAGATACGCAGTATTTT. Its translation: CSGRQPGTDTQYF.

This clone was seen only a few times. The CDR3 loop reads CAWRTGVISYNEQFF. CDR3 bases: TGTGCCTGGAGAACGGGAGTCATCTCCTACAATGAGCAGTTCTTC. The rearrangement joins TRBV30 to TRBJ2-1, with D possibly TRBD2 on 6 matching bases. Germline V lookup: CDR1 GTSNPN, CDR2 SVGIG (reference sequence). V was clipped by 3 bases and J by 0 bases, with 12 bases between them. The CDR3 has 15 amino acids.

The V gene is TRBV13, the J gene TRBJ2-2, with 7 nucleotides matching TRBD1. This CDR3 region has 21 residues. V trimming: 5 bases; J trimming: 3 bases; junction bases outside the gene matches: 24. CDR1 is PRHDT, CDR2 FYEKMQ, per germline (reference sequence). CDR3 DNA sequence: TGTGCCAGCAGCCCCAACACCCAACACACGACAGGGTATCCTGACACCGGGGAGCTGTTTTTT. Its translation is CASSPNTQHTTGYPDTGELFF.

This chain joins TRBV4-1 and TRBJ2-1; 12 bases match TRBD2. V shed 4 bases and J 10 bases; nucleotides not matched to a gene: 8. The CDR3 runs 15 residues. Germline CDR1 MGHRA, CDR2 YSYEKL. The CDR3 coding sequence is TGCGCCAGCAGCCTCCTAGCGGGAGGGCCAAAAGAGCAGTTCTTC. Residues: CASSLLAGGPKEQFF.

The rearrangement uses TRBV7-9 and TRBJ2-7; TRBD2 agrees at 13 bases. Germline V gene lookup returns CDR1 SEHNR and CDR2 FQNEAQ (reference sequence). The CDR3 covers 16 residues. After removal of 5 bases from V and 7 bases from J, the junction contained 11 bases not matched to a gene. The CDR3 coding sequence is TGTGCCAGCAGCGAACCGGGACTAGCGGGACCCAGAGAGCAGTACTTC. This encodes CASSEPGLAGPREQYF.

This rearrangement joins TRBV4-1 to TRBJ1-1; TRBD1 matches at 7 bases. With V trimmed by 0 bases and J by 0 bases, 4 bases remained unmatched. The CDR3 extends over 16 amino acids. Germline V lookup: CDR1 MGHRA, CDR2 YSYEKL. The CDR3 DNA sequence: TGCGCCAGCAGCCAAGATCAGGGGGAAATGAACACTGAAGCTTTCTTT. Translation gives CASSQDQGEMNTEAFF.

This clone showed up just a few times. The gene calls are TRBV18 and TRBJ2-3, with D possibly TRBD2 on 5 matching bases. The germline V gene encodes CDR1 KGHSH and CDR2 LQKENI. The CDR3 loop spans 15 amino acids. With 5 bases removed from V and 2 bases from J, the gap between germline ends came to 14 bases. CDR3 nucleotides: TGTGCCAGCTCAGCGGACTCGCGGGCCACAGATACGCAGTATTTT. Protein: CASSADSRATDTQYF.

This clone was detected a few times. The gene calls are TRBV10-3 and TRBJ2-7, with TRBD2 identical over 11 bases. The CDR3 is 14 residues long. V trimming: 6 bases; J trimming: 3 bases; junction bases outside the gene matches: 4. Looked up from germline, CDR1 is ENHRY and CDR2 is SYGVKD. DNA of the CDR3: TGTGCCATCAGCGGGACTAGCGGTCACTACGAGCAGTACGTC. It codes for CAISGTSGHYEQYV.

The chain recombines TRBV7-2 with TRBJ2-7, with D uncertain. Per the germline V gene, CDR1 is SGHTA and CDR2 is FQGNSA. The V and J ends lost 3 bases and 3 bases respectively, with 6 bases between them. This CDR3 comprises 12 residues. This CDR3 is CASSLLGYEQYV. As DNA, the CDR3 is TGTGCCAGCAGCTTGCTGGGCTACGAGCAGTACGTC.

The gene calls are TRBV6-6 and TRBJ1-5, with a weak D call TRBD1 (6 bases). Germline CDR1 MNHNY, CDR2 SVGAGI (reference sequence). Trimming pared 7 bases from V and 3 bases from J, leaving 16 bases between. CDR3 size: 15 residues. CDR3 DNA: TGTGCCAGCACCGGGACAAACGATGTCAATCAGCCCCAGCATTTT. Protein sequence: CASTGTNDVNQPQHF.

The chain links TRBV7-2 to TRBJ1-5; 9 bases line up with TRBD1. Trimming removed 5 bases from V and 4 bases from J; junction bases left unmatched: 6. The CDR3 consists of 15 residues. Germline CDR1 reads SGHTA; CDR2 reads FQGNSA. CDR3 sequence: CASSDGTGTNQPQHF. The CDR3 DNA sequence: TGTGCCAGCAGCGACGGGACAGGGACAAATCAGCCCCAGCATTTT.